This TCR beta chain was retrieved from a study of breast tumors, draining lymph nodes, adjacent tissues. TCRdb re-called the multiplex PCR reads with MiXCR, one entry per CDR3 protein. The repertoire consists of 200,000 to 250,000 distinct CDR3 sequences, with about 34% occurring once and the leading ten covering approximately 3.5%. This clonotype has a count of ten or more. Antigen specificity is unknown. Losses at the gene ends were 5 bases for V and 8 bases for J; bases not matched to a gene: 14. The CDR3 length is 16 residues. Germline V gene data show CDR1 as MGHDK and CDR2 as SYGVNS. Axillary draining lymph nodes of breast cancer patients supplied the node samples. Findings of the study overall: Tumor TCR diversity was below lymph nodes but above nontumor tissue.

The sample was axillary lymph node tissue. V usage is TRBV25-1 and J usage is TRBJ1-2; 10 nucleotides match TRBD1. This receptor was taken from a female donor with breast cancer. Some clones in this sample may be carry-over from other donors' samples. CDR3 bases: TGTGCCAGCAGTCCCCCGTGGGACAGGGGAAACGAGGGCTACACCTTC. It encodes CASSPPWDRGNEGYTF.